The TCR beta chain described here comes from a study of cytomegalovirus exposure and HLA in healthy donors (dated by TCRdb to 2017 to 2019). About the investigation overall: An earlier analysis of approximately 590 of the donors reported approximately 290 Gb of sequence data and roughly 110 million unique TCR beta sequences from about 200 million T cells. An early release covering roughly 600 HLA-typed donors comprised 250 to 350 gigabases of sequencing data and around 86 million unique TCR sequences. Of the roughly 420 genotyped donors, roughly 76% were placed in the genetic ancestry cluster associated with self-reported Caucasian donors. The study was designed to test whether signatures of past pathogen exposure could be identified by cataloging public T cell receptors. The study profiled the T cell repertoires of about 720 subjects by immunosequencing and related them to cytomegalovirus serostatus. A separate validation cohort of roughly 130 different subjects was used in addition to the 666-subject first cohort. The study combined high-throughput TCR immunosequencing, statistical association of individual TCRs with disease status, and machine learning to predict cytomegalovirus infection status. To study patterns of TCR occurrence, a later analysis re-analyzed previously published TCR beta repertoires from around 700 donors and added high-resolution HLA genotyping. The later analysis used no new phenotypic data to find candidate immune exposures, relying instead on TCR beta sequences and their occurrence across donors. In an earlier analysis of over 550 of the donors, high-throughput TCR beta sequencing was used to judge whether each TCR beta V gene segment behaved as functional or pseudogenic. Donor age, sex, ethnicity and CMV serostatus were compiled together with the repertoire data. In a later genetic analysis, genome-wide SNP genotypes for about 55% of the roughly 700 donors were used, and that subset was treated as a discovery cohort. Every repertoire in the discovery cohort had been generated on one and the same sequencing platform. HLA typing covered class I and class II loci at four-digit resolution. The number of donors typed differed by locus, with about 629-640 for A, B, C, DRB1 and DQB1, around 500 for DQA1, about 610 for DPA1, and about 450 for DPB1. Roughly five DR-DQ haplotypes were handled as single units for association and clustering because linkage in the cohort was strong. On average, roughly 250,000 unique TCR beta nucleotide sequences were sequenced per donor among a few hundred genotyped donors of the cohort, with roughly 18% of those sequences being non-productive. The research as a whole found: In this cohort, only TCR beta chains were sequenced, and detectable features were limited by the absence of alpha or paired-chain data. Because HLA typing was missing for some donors at each locus, association tests included only the typed subset. A cluster of highly shared sequence variants was judged likely to be a technical artifact of the sequencing pipeline. Roughly 15 rarely observed V segments, including chromosome 9 orphons, were excluded from the earlier analysis of some 590 of the donors because counts were too low. A further reported finding was that TCR beta sequences accurately predicted the HLA-A and HLA-B alleles for most subjects in the first cohort. A later analysis found that HLA-associated TCR beta chains were more clonally expanded and had lower generation probabilities than equally common non-associated chains. The classifier was reported to diagnose cytomegalovirus status with high specificity and sensitivity in both the original cohort and the validation cohort. Immune exposure information for the cohort was limited to CMV serostatus. According to the authors, the approach could potentially be generalized to other disease states and immunological phenotypes. The study listed approximately 150 TCR beta chains as associated with cytomegalovirus. Most TCR sequences were seen in very few donors, while some public TCRs were found in many individuals. According to a later analysis, most CMV-associated TCR beta chains appeared to be HLA-restricted, and the HLA associations seemed to be driven largely by CMV exposure. Sequencing depth was assumed to be roughly uniform across donors in the presence/absence analyses, though that assumption may not hold. In an earlier analysis of fewer than 700 of the donors, most TCR beta V segments appeared in productive rearrangements about 87% or about 30% of the time, broadly matching IMGT annotations. V-gene and J-gene trimming of TCR beta chains was associated with a missense DCLRE1C variant in a later genetic analysis, and the association was replicated in an independent cohort. Strong co-occurrence of HLA alleles, especially DR and DQ, made assigning TCR associations to individual alleles difficult. In vitro tests confirmed that a few of the cytomegalovirus-associated TCR beta chains recognize cytomegalovirus antigens. Linkage disequilibrium might explain the correlated functional status among segregating V segments, but an unknown experimental factor could not be ruled out. According to a later analysis, parvovirus B19, influenza, CMV and Epstein-Barr virus appeared linked to several top co-occurrence clusters. A later genetic analysis reported fewer N-insertions in productive TCRs among donors in an Asian-associated ancestry cluster than the roughly 700-donor mean. A later analysis associated about 18,000 TCR beta sequences with specific HLA alleles at a false discovery rate of 0.05. According to a later analysis, TCR association rates differed among HLA loci, with DRB1 alleles showing the most associated TCRs and HLA-C alleles showing the fewest.

Concerning this clone itself: Its antigen has not been determined. There are no base qualities to consult, and no much larger clone falls within one base.

The library relied on the immunoSEQ multiplex PCR assay. A mixture of 60 forward primers for TCR Vbeta segments and 13 reverse primers for TCR Jbeta segments was used in the multiplex PCR. The CDR3 region of rearranged TCR beta genes was amplified from genomic DNA by a multiplex PCR assay. Amplified TCR beta libraries were sequenced as 87-base-pair reads on the Illumina HiSeq System. The study's processing was this. Across the 500 to 700 repertoires, a later analysis counted tens of millions of unique TCR beta chains, roughly 11 million of which were shared by at least two donors. Raw reads were error-corrected and collapsed into unique sequences by a nearest-neighbor algorithm in which closely related sequences were merged to remove PCR and sequencing errors. CDR3 sequences were aligned to IMGT reference sequences to assign V, D and J gene segments. For a sequence to be retained, a match of at least six nucleotides was required to both a V gene segment and a J gene segment. A rearrangement counted as productive if the CDR3 had no stop codons and remained in frame with V and J, and every other rearrangement counted as non-productive. Following IMGT convention, CDR3 was defined as the stretch from the second conserved V-encoded cysteine up to the conserved J-encoded phenylalanine. In an earlier analysis of some 550 of the donors, sequences lacking an unambiguous match to a single V gene segment were excluded. An earlier analysis of several hundred of the donors classified V segments as functional when productive rearrangements were above 56.7% and as segregating when the standard deviation between donors was above 5%. A statistical classification framework was built to diagnose cytomegalovirus status from the catalog of TCR beta chain sequences. V and J gene assignment, in a later analysis, came from comparing TCR nucleotide sequences with IMGT/GENE-DB human TR gene sequences. The TCRdist pipeline was used in a later analysis to assign CDR3 sequences and most-parsimonious VDJ recombination scenarios. In a later analysis, each TCR beta chain was defined by its CDR3 amino acid sequence together with its V-gene family, and reads without a unique V-gene family were excluded. In a later analysis, several hundred highly shared, low-generation-probability nucleotide sequences were removed to address suspected cross-contamination and a sequencing artifact. A later analysis calculated a clonal expansion index for each public chain from normalized within-repertoire ranks of inferred template counts. In a later analysis, generation probabilities were computed using a VDJ recombination model fitted to out-of-frame rearrangements, and the results were checked against IGoR. Hypergeometric tests were used in a later analysis to score TCR-TCR, TCR-HLA and TCR-CMV co-occurrence, with a repertoire-size bias correction applied to the TCR pairs. In a later analysis, false discovery rates were estimated by permuting HLA or CMV assignments 20 times. A later analysis grouped co-occurring TCRs with DBSCAN, adding TCRdist sequence similarity when clustering within HLA-allele-positive subsets. For co-occurrence clustering, repertoires with fewer than 30,000 or more than 120,000 public chains were excluded, along with 5 or 6 repertoires with anomalous nucleotide sharing. The clones in this table, taken by TCRdb from immuneACCESS, are in-frame only. Not every clone is retained; where verified, under half of the shortfall comes from an unresolved V gene, and the cause of the rest is unknown. The DNA gave D and trimming, while V, J and clone size come from that table. This sample lists over 90,000 clones; 60% to 80% were detected once. The top ten clones comprise over 12% of the sample.

The cohort was made up of approximately 700 healthy bone marrow donors. All cohort members were sampled while nominally healthy, although unrecorded immune exposures were likely present. The donor was CMV seropositive and was included in the group of around 300 seropositive cohort members. Each donor provided a peripheral blood sample, and peripheral blood mononuclear cells were used for TCR beta sequencing. The Qiagen DNeasy Blood Extraction Kit was used to extract genomic DNA from the blood cell samples. The material sequenced was PBMCs. The receptor comes from a woman in her forties or fifties in good health and CMV-seropositive.

The DNA reads TGTGCCAGCAGCTTAAGAGGGGGCAGGAACACTGAAGCTTTCTTT. Its translation is CASSLRGGRNTEAFF. The chain is made from TRBV7-3 and TRBJ1-1, with TRBD1 identical over 7 junction bases. Looking up the germline V gene yields CDR1 SGHTA and CDR2 FQGTGA. After removal of 1 base from V and 1 base from J, the junction retains 3 bases not matched to a gene. The CDR3 holds 15 amino acids from the cysteine to the phenylalanine. Of all the DNA, just the CDR3 is kept, 45 bases in frame from base 1.